The 2 T cell receptor beta chains below come from one sample, sequenced in a study of blood T cell repertoires in COVID-19. This table comes from immunoSEQ multiplex PCR, and its TCRdb copy is limited to in-frame clones, with some not included. The top ten hold around 9.2% of the sample, which has approximately 250,000 clones, 84% seen once. The sequencing sample was made of peripheral blood. The receptors come from a human donor in a cohort sampled during active COVID-19.

The genes are TRBV2 and TRBJ2-4; 9 nucleotides line up with TRBD1. The trim removed 2 bases at V and 5 bases at J, leaving 4 bases unmatched. Looked up from germline, CDR1 is SNHLY and CDR2 is FYNNEI. The CDR3 consists of 15 residues. CDR3 region: CASSERGQGENIQYF. The CDR3 region has the DNA TGTGCCAGCAGTGAAAGGGGACAGGGCGAAAACATTCAGTACTTC.

This chain links TRBV5-1 with TRBJ2-7; TRBD1 matches 7 bases. This CDR3 is built from 16 residues. CDR1 and CDR2 (germline): SGHRS, YFSETQ. V was pared by 0 bases and J by 2 bases, with 8 bases of the junction left unmatched. The CDR3 coding sequence is TGCGCCAGCAGCTTGGACGTTATAGGGGGCGCCTACGAGCAGTACTTC. The encoded protein is CASSLDVIGGAYEQYF.